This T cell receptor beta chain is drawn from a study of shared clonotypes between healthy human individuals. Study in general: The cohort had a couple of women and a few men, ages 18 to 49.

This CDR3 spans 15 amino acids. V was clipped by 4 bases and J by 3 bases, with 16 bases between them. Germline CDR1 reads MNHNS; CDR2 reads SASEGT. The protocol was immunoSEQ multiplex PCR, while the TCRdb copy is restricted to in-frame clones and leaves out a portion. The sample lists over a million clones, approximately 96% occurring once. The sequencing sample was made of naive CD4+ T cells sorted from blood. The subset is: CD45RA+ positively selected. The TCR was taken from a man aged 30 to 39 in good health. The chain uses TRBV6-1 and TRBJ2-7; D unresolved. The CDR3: CASSGLTAPIYEQYF. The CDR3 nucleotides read TGTGCCAGCAGTGGCTTAACAGCCCCGATCTACGAGCAGTACTTC.